The 8 T cell receptor beta chains below all came from one sample that was sequenced in a study of blood T cell repertoires in COVID-19 (dated by TCRdb to the early 2020s). Library construction relied on the immunoSEQ multiplex PCR assay. TCRdb mirrors the immuneACCESS table, restricted to in-frame sequences. Some clones are absent from its copies; in checked studies, under half trace to an unresolved V gene, and the reason for the others is unknown. The sample contains more than 90,000 clones, over 80% of them found a single time. The top ten constitute 15% to 20% of the sample. Specimen: peripheral blood. These receptors all come from a man aged 50-59 years with acute or convalescent COVID-19.

The chain joins TRBV3-1 (or the pseudogene TRBV3-2) to TRBJ2-1; 7 nucleotides line up with TRBD1. CDR1 is LGHDT and CDR2 is YNNKEL in the germline V gene (reference sequence). The length of the CDR3 is 18 residues. After removal of 4 bases from V and 9 bases from J, the junction contained 21 bases not matched to a gene. CDR3 sequence: CASSRLRPQQPSGGEQFF. The CDR3 nucleotides read TGTGCCAGCAGCCGGCTGCGCCCCCAGCAGCCATCAGGGGGTGAGCAGTTCTTC.

The V and J genes are TRBV19 and TRBJ2-5; 15 bases map to TRBD2. The CDR3 extends over 16 amino acids. CDR1 and CDR2 from the germline V gene are LNHDA and SQIVND (reference sequence). Trimming removed 5 bases from V and 4 bases from J; junction bases left unmatched: 5. CDR3 protein: CASSPGLAGGPETQYF. The CDR3 nucleotides read TGTGCCAGTAGTCCAGGACTAGCGGGGGGGCCAGAGACCCAGTACTTC.

The rearrangement joins TRBV5-5 to TRBJ1-1; 7 positions agree with TRBD1. V lost 4 bases and J lost 4; bases outside the gene matches: 13. The length of the CDR3 is 16 residues. Per germline, CDR1 SGHKS and CDR2 YYEKEE (reference sequence). Here the CDR3 reads CASSPRLAGQITEAFF. The CDR3 coding sequence is TGTGCCAGCAGCCCGAGGTTGGCGGGACAGATCACTGAAGCTTTCTTT.

The V gene is TRBV9, the J gene TRBJ1-2; D not certain. The CDR3 runs 14 residues. From germline, CDR1 is SGDLS and CDR2 YYNGEE. The germline V and J ends were trimmed by 0 bases and 5 bases, with 11 bases remaining between them. The chain's CDR3 is CASSVDGFSYGYTF. The CDR3 DNA follows: TGTGCCAGCAGCGTAGACGGGTTTAGTTATGGCTACACCTTC. Complete variable domain (other parts from reference TRBV9 and TRBJ1-2): DSGVTQTPKHLITATGQRVTLRCSPRSGDLSVYWYQQSLDQGLQFLIQYYNGEERAKGNILERFSAQQFPDLHSELNLSSLELGDSALYFCASSVDGFSYGYTFGSGTRLTVV.

This chain connects TRBV11-2 to TRBJ1-1; TRBD1 might be the D (5 bases). The germline V gene has CDR1 SGHAT and CDR2 FQNNGV. The CDR3 is 12 residues long. Trimming took 5 bases from V and 8 from J, leaving 12 bases between them. DNA of the CDR3: TGTGCCAGCAGCCTCCAGGGCAGGGAAGCTTTCTTT. Amino acid sequence: CASSLQGREAFF.

V is TRBV9 and J is TRBJ2-3; 7 nucleotides line up with TRBD2. CDR3 length equals 15 residues. The germline V gene has CDR1 SGDLS and CDR2 YYNGEE. The ends lost 0 bases at V and 3 bases at J; junction bases unmatched: 4. Written as DNA, the CDR3 is TGTGCCAGCAGCGTAGCTGGGCGGGGGACAGATACGCAGTATTTT. As protein: CASSVAGRGTDTQYF.

The chain combines TRBV7-3 with TRBJ1-2, with 7 bases matching TRBD1. Trimming at V came to 5 bases and at J to 4 bases, leaving 7 bases not matched to a gene. This CDR3 contains 14 residues. Germline V gene sequence: CDR1 SGHTA, CDR2 FQGTGA. CDR3 amino acids: CASSGTGASYGYTF. CDR3 DNA sequence: TGTGCCAGCAGCGGAACAGGGGCCAGCTATGGCTACACCTTC.

This clone came up a few times. The V and J genes are TRBV2 and TRBJ1-4; 10 positions match TRBD1. Germline CDR1 reads SNHLY; CDR2 reads FYNNEI. Trimming removed 4 bases from V and 8 bases from J; junction bases left unmatched: 7. This CDR3 comprises 15 residues. CDR3 sequence reads: CASSATGGPTEKLFF. The DNA for the CDR3 is TGTGCCAGCAGTGCGACAGGGGGCCCAACCGAAAAACTGTTTTTT.